The clone carrying this T cell receptor beta chain was detected only once. The data were obtained in a study of blood T cell repertoires in COVID-19. Trimming at V came to 7 bases and at J to 5 bases, leaving 5 bases not matched to a gene. Germline-derived CDR1 and CDR2 are WNHNN and SYGVQD (reference sequence). CDR3 length: 13 residues. This table comes from immunoSEQ multiplex PCR, and its TCRdb copy is limited to in-frame clones, with some not included. Of just under 300,000 clones in the sample, around 86% were seen once. The sample was peripheral blood. The J gene is TRBJ1-1, the V gene TRBV10-1, with 9 bases identical to TRBD1. This sequence was found in a man between 65 and 85 years old with acute or convalescent COVID-19. The CDR3 is CASTTGGRTEAFF. The CDR3 nucleotides read TGCGCCAGCACGACAGGGGGGCGGACTGAAGCTTTCTTT.